These 28 T cell receptor beta chains originate from one sample sequenced in a study of blood T cell repertoires in COVID-19. Data came from immunoSEQ multiplex PCR; TCRdb stores just in-frame clones and leaves some out. In the table there are over 20,000 clones, roughly 72% of which are singletons. The sequencing sample was made of peripheral blood. The source of these receptors is a woman of 80 years or more with acute or convalescent COVID-19.

This clone turned up a few times. The rearrangement links TRBV13 to TRBJ2-1; D unclear. CDR1 and CDR2 (germline): PRHDT, FYEKMQ (reference sequence). The CDR3 loop spans 13 amino acids. V was clipped by 5 bases and J by 6 bases, with 11 bases between them. In DNA form, the CDR3 reads TGTGCCAGCAGCCCAGGTGTGCCCAATGAGCAGTTCTTC. Amino acids: CASSPGVPNEQFF.

The V call is TRBV3-1 (or the pseudogene TRBV3-2), the J call TRBJ1-2; 7 bases align to TRBD1. Germline values: CDR1 LGHDT, CDR2 YNNKEL (reference sequence). The trim removed 4 bases at V and 4 bases at J, leaving 9 bases unmatched. The CDR3 runs 15 residues. CDR3 in DNA: TGTGCCAGCAGCCCTGGGACAGTCTACGGCTATGGCTACACCTTC. It specifies CASSPGTVYGYGYTF.

The chain employs TRBV3-1 (or the pseudogene TRBV3-2) and TRBJ1-2; D unresolved. The CDR3 contains 15 residues. The germline gives CDR1 LGHDT, CDR2 YNNKEL (reference sequence). V was trimmed by 3 bases and J by 7 bases, leaving 18 bases between them. In DNA form, the CDR3 reads TGTGCCAGCAGCCACCTCCCCCGGGAGGAGGGTGGCTACACCTTC. Protein product: CASSHLPREEGGYTF.

The chain combines TRBV10-1 with TRBJ2-1, with 7 bases fitting TRBD2. Germline V gives CDR1 WNHNN, CDR2 SYGVQD (reference sequence). The CDR3 consists of 14 residues. After removal of 5 bases from V and 5 bases from J, the junction contained 6 bases not matched to a gene. The CDR3 bases are TGCGCCAGCAGTTTAGCGGGCACGCACAATGAGCAGTTCTTC. Encoded protein: CASSLAGTHNEQFF.

The chain combines TRBV2 with TRBJ1-1; 10 bases align to TRBD1. Per the germline V gene, CDR1 is SNHLY and CDR2 is FYNNEI. The length of the CDR3 is 15 residues. V lost 4 bases to trimming and J lost 1 base; unmatched junction nucleotides: 3. The CDR3 spells CASSGQGARNTEAFF. DNA for the CDR3: TGTGCCAGCAGTGGACAGGGGGCACGGAACACTGAAGCTTTCTTT.

This chain connects TRBV9 to TRBJ2-4, with D maybe TRBD2 (6 bases). Germline assignment: CDR1 SGDLS and CDR2 YYNGEE. Trimming cost V 0 bases and J 0 bases, with 10 bases left between them. This CDR3 comprises 16 residues. The CDR3 is CASSVGAGTAKNIQYF. CDR3 DNA sequence: TGTGCCAGCAGCGTAGGGGCGGGGACAGCCAAAAACATTCAGTACTTC.

The chain uses TRBV27 and TRBJ2-3; 10 bases fit TRBD2. Germline values: CDR1 MNHEY, CDR2 SMNVEV (reference sequence). CDR3 length: 15 amino acids. V was pared by 3 bases and J by 5 bases, with 5 bases of the junction left unmatched. CDR3 DNA sequence: TGTGCCAGCAGTTTTCTAGCGGGAGCGGGAGATACGCAGTATTTT. It translates to CASSFLAGAGDTQYF.

Here the CDR3 reads CATSRGITGTDHEQYF. In nucleotides, the CDR3 is TGTGCCACCAGCAGAGGGATTACGGGGACAGATCACGAGCAGTACTTC. The chain joins TRBV15 to TRBJ2-7; TRBD1 agrees at 7 bases. Losses at the gene ends were 1 base for V and 5 bases for J; bases not matched to a gene: 11. CDR3 size: 16 residues. Germline V CDR1 and CDR2: LNHNV, YYDKDF (reference sequence). The full variable domain, rest sourced from reference TRBV15 and TRBJ2-7, is DAMVIQNPRYQVTQFGKPVTLSCSQTLNHNVMYWYQQKSSQAPKLLFHYYDKDFNNEADTPDNFQSRRPNTSFCFLDIRSPGLGDTAMYLCATSRGITGTDHEQYFGPGTRLTVT.

The DNA for the CDR3 is TGTGCCAGCAGCGTAACAGGGTCTGGCGAGCAGTACTTC. Protein: CASSVTGSGEQYF. This chain connects TRBV7-8 to TRBJ2-7, with D maybe TRBD1 (6 bases). The CDR3 consists of 13 residues. V was shortened by 5 bases and J by 6 bases, with 14 bases between the two germline ends. Germline lookup yields CDR1 SGHVS and CDR2 FQNEAQ.

The CDR3 DNA is TGTGCCAGCTCTCGGACAGCGACCTACAATGAGCAGTTCTTC. Protein product: CASSRTATYNEQFF. The gene calls are TRBV7-2 and TRBJ2-1; a weak D match, TRBD1 (6 bases). V shed 8 bases and J shed 2 bases, with 13 bases lying between them. This CDR3 spans 14 amino acids. The germline V gene has CDR1 SGHTA and CDR2 FQGNSA.

This clone has a single count. J is TRBJ1-2 and V is TRBV9, with D tentatively TRBD1 (5 bases). Germline CDR1 SGDLS, CDR2 YYNGEE. Trimming stripped 1 base from V and 5 bases from J, with 15 bases between. The CDR3 has 15 amino acids. The CDR3 reads CASSVRAGQRYGYTF. The CDR3 nucleotides read TGTGCCAGCAGCGTAAGGGCAGGGCAAAGGTATGGCTACACCTTC.

This clone was picked up a small number of times. The gene calls are TRBV5-4 and TRBJ2-7; D unclear. Trimming took 0 bases from V and 3 from J, leaving 4 bases between them. The germline CDR1 and CDR2 sequences are SGHNT and YYREEE (reference sequence). This CDR3 has 12 amino acids. CDR3 region: CASSLDGYEQYF. DNA for the CDR3: TGTGCCAGCAGCTTGGACGGCTACGAGCAGTACTTC.

This clone has more than one count but fewer than ten. J is TRBJ2-1 and V is TRBV19, with D possibly being TRBD1 (6 bases). Trimming shortened V by 3 bases and J by 5 bases, and 11 bases separated the two germline ends. The CDR3 extends over 14 amino acids. Germline V gene data show CDR1 as LNHDA and CDR2 as SQIVND (reference sequence). Here the CDR3 DNA reads TGTGCCAGTAGTATCAACAGGGATAACAATGAGCAGTTCTTC. Translated, it gives CASSINRDNNEQFF.

The chain is built from TRBV11-2 and TRBJ1-2, with 7 positions matching TRBD1. CDR1 SGHAT and CDR2 FQNNGV come from the germline V gene. Trimming took 4 bases from V and 7 from J; bases not matched to a gene: 3. There are 12 residues in the CDR3. In DNA, the CDR3 is TGTGCCAGCAGCTACCGACAGGGTGGCTACACCTTC. Protein sequence: CASSYRQGGYTF.

The chain recombines TRBV28 with TRBJ1-4, with a weak D call TRBD1 (5 bases). The CDR3 length is 15 residues. Looked up from germline, CDR1 is MDHEN and CDR2 is SYDVKM. Trimming took off 8 bases at V and 8 bases at J, with 21 bases between the two ends. In DNA form, the CDR3 reads TGTGCCAGCTCCCAGGGTGGGAGGATGCTCGAAAAACTGTTTTTT. It is translated as CASSQGGRMLEKLFF.

The rearrangement uses TRBV3-1 (or the pseudogene TRBV3-2) and TRBJ1-1; TRBD1 agrees at 7 bases. V shed 4 bases and J 7 bases; nucleotides not matched to a gene: 6. In germline, CDR1 is LGHDT, CDR2 YNNKEL (reference sequence). This CDR3 is built from 13 residues. CDR3 sequence reads: CASSPGGTGEAFF. Written as DNA, the CDR3 is TGTGCCAGCAGCCCAGGGGGAACTGGTGAAGCTTTCTTT.

This chain links TRBV7-3 with TRBJ2-3; D is perhaps TRBD2 (6 bases). The CDR3 is made up of 15 amino acids. CDR1 is SGHTA and CDR2 is FQGTGA in the germline V gene. Trimming pared 6 bases from V and 5 bases from J, leaving 18 bases between. The CDR3 DNA is TGTGCCAGCAGTTTCGGGGCGGGGATTGAAGATACGCAGTATTTT. Translating it yields CASSFGAGIEDTQYF. The full variable domain, its missing parts supplied by reference TRBV7-3 and TRBJ2-3, is GAGVSQTPSNKVTEKGKYVELRCDPISGHTALYWYRQSLGQGPEFLIYFQGTGAADDSGLPNDRFFAVRPEGSVSTLKIQRTERGDSAVYLCASSFGAGIEDTQYFGPGTRLTVL.

The gene calls are TRBV7-3 and TRBJ2-5, with D possibly TRBD1 on 5 matching bases. The CDR3 runs to 15 residues. Trimming left V 2 bases short and J 5 bases short, with 15 bases between. CDR1 is SGHTA and CDR2 is FQGTGA in the germline V gene. CDR3 nucleotide sequence: TGTGCCAGCAGCTTAGGTGGCAGGGAAGGGGAGACCCAGTACTTC. Its translation is CASSLGGREGETQYF.

The chain couples TRBV6-5 to TRBJ2-3, with D possibly TRBD2 on 5 matching bases. Germline CDR1 and CDR2: MNHEY and SVGAGI. The V gene lost 8 bases and the J gene lost 8 bases, with 14 bases spanning the gap. The CDR3 is 12 amino acids. CDR3 in amino acids: CASANTGSTQYF. The CDR3 nucleotides are TGTGCCAGCGCAAACACGGGATCTACGCAGTATTTT.

The chain links TRBV7-2 to TRBJ2-1; D may be TRBD2 (6 bases). V was cut by 11 bases and J by 1 base, with 12 bases left in between. CDR1 SGHTA and CDR2 FQGNSA come from the germline V gene. This CDR3 comprises 13 residues. The CDR3 DNA reads TGTGCCGTCGGGGACTTGTCCTACAATGAGCAGTTCTTC. Translating it yields CAVGDLSYNEQFF.

This chain links TRBV6-5 with TRBJ2-3; the match to TRBD1 covers 8 bases. V gave up 5 bases and J gave up 5 bases; unmatched junction bases: 6. The germline V gene encodes CDR1 MNHEY and CDR2 SVGAGI. This CDR3 has 14 amino acids. This CDR3 reads CASSIPTGVDTQYF. The CDR3 bases are TGTGCCAGCAGTATCCCGACAGGGGTAGATACGCAGTATTTT.

The chain uses TRBV7-2 and TRBJ2-3; TRBD2 agrees at 8 bases. Losses at the gene ends were 1 base for V and 1 base for J; bases not matched to a gene: 7. Germline CDR1 is SGHTA and CDR2 is FQGNSA. The CDR3 consists of 17 residues. CDR3 loop: CASSLGVAGRGTDTQYF. In DNA form, the CDR3 reads TGTGCCAGCAGCTTAGGGGTAGCGGGGCGGGGCACAGATACGCAGTATTTT.

J is TRBJ2-1 and V is TRBV6-5; possibly TRBD1 for D (5 bases). This CDR3 is built from 13 residues. V was clipped by 11 bases and J by 0 bases, with 11 bases between them. The germline V gene has CDR1 MNHEY and CDR2 SVGAGI. CDR3 sequence (DNA): TGTGCCGGGCAGGGAAGCTCCTACAATGAGCAGTTCTTC. This sequence encodes CAGQGSSYNEQFF.

In this sample, this clone turned up once. V usage is TRBV29-1 and J usage is TRBJ2-7; 14 positions agree with TRBD2. V dropped 6 bases and J dropped 7; count of bases not matched to a gene: 11. The germline CDR1 and CDR2 sequences are SQVTM and ANQGSEA. The CDR3 consists of 15 residues. The CDR3 reads CSVETSGRALGEQYF. CDR3 sequence (DNA): TGCAGCGTGGAGACTAGCGGGAGGGCCTTGGGGGAGCAGTACTTC.

V and J are TRBV28 and TRBJ1-1; D remains unclear. Germline V gene lookup returns CDR1 MDHEN and CDR2 SYDVKM. There are 14 residues in the CDR3. V shed 6 bases and J shed 2 bases, with 13 bases lying between them. Here the CDR3 DNA reads TGTGCCAGCAGGCTTCCGGGAGTCAACACTGAAGCTTTCTTT. Translated: CASRLPGVNTEAFF.

The rearrangement uses TRBV29-1 and TRBJ2-5; 16 nucleotides line up with TRBD2. Germline V gene sequence: CDR1 SQVTM, CDR2 ANQGSEA. This CDR3 is 19 amino acids long. J was trimmed by 3 bases and V by 8 bases; bases with no gene match: 18. CDR3 in DNA: TGCAGCCACGATGACTCATTAACCGGGACTAGCGGGGGGGAAGAGACCCAGTACTTC. It codes for CSHDDSLTGTSGGEETQYF.

The chain couples TRBV6-5 to TRBJ2-2; TRBD1 aligns across 7 bases. There are 15 residues in the CDR3. Germline lookup yields CDR1 MNHEY and CDR2 SVGAGI. The trim removed 2 bases at V and 7 bases at J, leaving 7 bases unmatched. The CDR3 nucleotides read TGTGCCAGCAGTTACGAGGGGGCCGCCGTCGGGGAGCTGTTTTTT. It encodes CASSYEGAAVGELFF.

The J gene is TRBJ2-5, the V gene TRBV18; TRBD1 might be the D (5 bases). Trimming cost V 0 bases and J 5 bases, with 10 bases left between them. From germline, CDR1 is KGHSH and CDR2 LQKENI. This CDR3 has 14 residues. The CDR3 nucleotides are TGTGCCAGCTCACCACCATCAGGGTTGGAGACCCAGTACTTC. Protein sequence: CASSPPSGLETQYF.